The next 18 T cell receptor beta chains were all read from a single sample in a study of T cell clonality in common variable immunodeficiency. The method was immunoSEQ multiplex PCR; TCRdb's version includes in-frame clones alone and lacks a portion of them. Sampling found around 60,000 clones, none seen once. Source material: peripheral blood mononuclear cells. The source is a person aged 18 to 75 in good health.

This clone was counted ten times or more. Read coverage stops 3 residues before the CDR3 terminus; the germline J gene supplies the remainder. This chain uses TRBV5-1 with TRBJ2-5; 16 positions agree with TRBD2. V lost 4 bases to trimming and J lost 2 bases; unmatched junction nucleotides: 5. The CDR3 is made up of 17 amino acids. CDR1 is SGHRS and CDR2 is YFSETQ in the germline V gene. Here the CDR3 reads CASSPGLAGGIQETQYF. The part of the CDR3 DNA that was read is TGCGCCAGCAGCCCGGGACTAGCGGGAGGGATACAAGAGACC.

This clone was seen repeatedly, ten times or more. Sequencing ends 3 residues short of the CDR3 end; the germline J gene provides the rest. The chain is built from TRBV15 and TRBJ2-6; tentative D call: TRBD1 (5 bases). CDR3 length: 14 residues. The germline gives CDR1 LNHNV, CDR2 YYDKDF (reference sequence). V lost 6 bases, J lost 4 bases, and 10 bases lay in between. The sequenced part of the CDR3 DNA is TGTGCCACCAGTCCAGGGTGGGGGGCCAACGTC. Translating it yields CATSPGWGANV. The whole CDR3 protein reads CATSPGWGANVLTF.

This clone was observed many times. The observed sequence ends 3 residues before the CDR3 terminus, with the missing tail filled in from the germline J gene. The chain recombines TRBV14 with TRBJ1-6; a possible D gene is TRBD1 (5 bases). This CDR3 region has 18 residues. V lost 4 bases, J lost 6 bases, and 22 bases lay in between. Germline V gives CDR1 SGHDN, CDR2 FVKESK. The covered CDR3 bases are TGTGCCAGCAGCCTATTTCCAGGGAAACCTAACCCTAATTCACCC. This codes for CASSLFPGKPNPNSP. The entire CDR3 reads CASSLFPGKPNPNSPLHF.

This clone was observed at least ten times. Read data end 3 residues before the CDR3 end; the end is taken from the germline J gene. This chain links TRBV7-6 with TRBJ2-1; D not certain. The CDR3 sequence is 13 residues long. V gave up 5 bases and J gave up 5 bases, with 10 bases separating them. CDR1 and CDR2 (germline): SGHVS, FNYEAQ. CDR3 in amino acids: CASSRLPDNEQFF. CDR3 DNA (partial): TGTGCCAGCAGCCGACTCCCGGACAATGAG.

Ten or more counts support this clone. The CDR3 end falls 3 residues outside the read, so it is completed with the germline J gene. This chain joins TRBV2 and TRBJ1-1; 9 bases fit TRBD1. This CDR3 is built from 15 residues. V was clipped by 8 bases and J by 2 bases; unmatched bases: 9. In germline, CDR1 is SNHLY, CDR2 FYNNEI. CDR3 DNA (partial): TGTGCCAGCGAAACCCGGGACAGGGTAAACACTGAA. Amino acids: CASETRDRVNTE. The whole CDR3 sequence is CASETRDRVNTEAFF.

This clone was seen many times. The read gets to within 3 residues of the CDR3 end, and the germline J gene fills in the rest. The J gene is TRBJ1-1, the V gene TRBV30, with 8 bases lining up with TRBD1. With V trimmed by 7 bases and J by 5 bases, 6 bases remained unmatched. The CDR3 runs to 12 residues. Germline assignment: CDR1 GTSNPN and CDR2 SVGIG (reference sequence). CDR3 DNA, as far as it was read: TGTGCCTTAAGCAGGGGGCGGACTGAA. It specifies CALSRGRTE. The full CDR3 sequence reads CALSRGRTEAFF.

Comment on this clone: The read halts 3 residues ahead of the CDR3 end, with the missing end drawn from the germline J gene. The genes are TRBV11-2 and TRBJ2-7; the D gene is possibly TRBD1 (7 bases). This CDR3 is 15 amino acids long. Trimming took 4 bases from V and 1 from J, leaving 14 bases between them. Germline CDR1 SGHAT, CDR2 FQNNGV. The sequenced part of the CDR3 DNA is TGTGCCAGCAGCTCTAGGGGGGACAGTTCCTACGAG. Amino acid sequence: CASSSRGDSSYE. The entire CDR3 is CASSSRGDSSYEQYF.

This clone was observed at least ten times. Read data end 3 residues before the CDR3 end; the end is taken from the germline J gene. The rearrangement uses TRBV20-1 and TRBJ2-2; 7 nucleotides align to TRBD1. Germline V gives CDR1 DFQATT, CDR2 SNEGSKA (reference sequence). The CDR3 has 15 residues. V shed 3 bases, J shed 4 bases, and the junction held 8 bases outside the gene matches. The DNA read from the CDR3 is TGCAGTGCTAGTGATGACAGGGTGGGCACCGGGGAG. Protein: CSASDDRVGTGE. The CDR3 as a whole reads CSASDDRVGTGELFF.

This clone was counted between two and nine times. The read ends 3 residues shy of where the CDR3 ends; the end is completed using the germline J gene. The gene calls are TRBV5-1 and TRBJ2-3; 8 positions agree with TRBD2. This CDR3 has 14 amino acids. CDR1 SGHRS and CDR2 YFSETQ come from the germline V gene. V trimming: 2 bases; J trimming: 6 bases; junction bases outside the gene matches: 5. CDR3 DNA, as far as it was read: TGCGCCAGCAGCTTCGGGGGGGCCGGGGATACG. This gives the protein CASSFGGAGDT. The full CDR3 sequence reads CASSFGGAGDTQYF.

In this sample, this clone turned up many times. The read is 3 residues too short to cover the CDR3 end, so that end is filled in from the germline J gene. The chain recombines TRBV30 with TRBJ2-1, with 11 nucleotides matching TRBD1. Germline V lookup: CDR1 GTSNPN, CDR2 SVGIG (reference sequence). V shed 4 bases, J shed 9 bases, and the junction held 8 bases outside the gene matches. The CDR3 totals 14 residues. The sequenced part of the CDR3 DNA is TGTGCCTGGACCTACGGACAGGGGGCCTTTGAG. It codes for CAWTYGQGAFE. The whole CDR3 sequence is CAWTYGQGAFEQFF. The whole variable domain, filled in from reference TRBV30 and TRBJ2-1, reads SQTIHQWPATLVQPVGSPLSLECTVEGTSNPNLYWYRQAAGRGLQLLFYSVGIGQISSEVPQNLSASRPQDRQFILSSKKLLLSDSGFYLCAWTYGQGAFEQFFGPGTRLTVL.

The table lists this clone with many counts. The read ends 3 residues shy of where the CDR3 ends; the end is completed using the germline J gene. The J gene is TRBJ2-7, the V gene TRBV19; maybe TRBD2 (5 bases). V gave up 0 bases and J gave up 3 bases, with 15 bases separating them. The CDR3 contains 16 residues. The germline CDR1 and CDR2 sequences are LNHDA and SQIVND (reference sequence). CDR3 loop: CASSIDRLAALYEQYF. Partial CDR3 DNA: TGTGCCAGTAGTATAGACCGGCTAGCCGCTCTCTACGAG.

This clone showed up many times. The read gets to within 3 residues of the CDR3 end, and the germline J gene fills in the rest. The chain couples TRBV7-3 to TRBJ2-7; D unclear. Germline loops: CDR1 SGHTA, CDR2 FQGTGA. The CDR3 covers 13 residues. V lost 3 bases and J lost 6, with 12 bases in between. CDR3 protein: CASSFRPKGEQYF. CDR3 DNA, as far as it was read: TGTGCCAGCAGCTTCCGTCCCAAGGGCGAG.

This clone has at least ten counts. The sequenced part of the CDR3 DNA is TGCGCCAGCAGCCAAGAGAGTAAGCAGGCTGGAGCCTACGAG. Translating gives CASSQESKQAGAYE. The CDR3 as a whole reads CASSQESKQAGAYEQYF. The chain carries TRBV4-1 and TRBJ2-7; D gene uncertain. The CDR3 end is not reached by the read, which stops 3 residues before it; the germline J gene fills it in. CDR1 and CDR2 from the germline V gene are MGHRA and YSYEKL. The CDR3 is 17 residues long. V lost 0 bases and J 2 bases, leaving 17 bases between the germline ends.

This clone showed up just a few times. One end of the junction does not line up with germline, which may come from a read error. The read terminates 3 residues ahead of where the CDR3 ends, so the germline J gene completes it. The chain joins TRBV20-1 to TRBJ2-1; 9 positions agree with TRBD2. In germline, CDR1 is DFQATT, CDR2 SNEGSKA (reference sequence). This CDR3 is 14 amino acids long. CDR3 DNA, as far as it was read: TGCAGTGCCAGAGTGCGGGAGGGCCGCAATGAG. Residues: CSARVREGRNE. In full, the CDR3 is CSARVREGRNEQFF.

This clone was counted many times. The CDR3 extends 3 residues past the end of the read, so its final part is completed from the germline J gene. The V and J genes are TRBV4-1 and TRBJ1-3; TRBD1 matches at 7 bases. The CDR3 runs 15 residues. Unmatched junction bases numbered 6, after V lost 4 bases and J lost 3 bases. Germline V gene sequence: CDR1 MGHRA, CDR2 YSYEKL. CDR3 sequence: CASSRRQGGGNTIYF. The CDR3 DNA, read in part, is TGCGCCAGCAGCCGTAGACAGGGTGGTGGAAACACC.

This clone was seen at least ten times. The DNA ends 3 residues before the CDR3 does, and the rest of the CDR3 is filled in from the germline J gene. The J gene is TRBJ1-1, the V gene TRBV5-1, with TRBD1 matching 8 bases. V was pared by 6 bases and J by 0 bases, with 10 bases of the junction left unmatched. There are 16 residues in the CDR3. The V gene's germline CDR1 is SGHRS and CDR2 YFSETQ. CDR3 DNA, as far as it was read: TGCGCCAGCAAAAGAGGGACAGGAGGGATGAACACTGAA. This translates into CASKRGTGGMNTE. The whole CDR3 is CASKRGTGGMNTEAFF.

In this sample, this clone turned up many times. The CDR3 extends 3 residues past the end of the read, so its final part is completed from the germline J gene. This chain connects TRBV19 to TRBJ1-1; maybe TRBD1 (6 bases). The V and J ends lost 5 bases and 1 base respectively, with 11 bases between them. From germline, CDR1 is LNHDA and CDR2 SQIVND (reference sequence). The CDR3 loop spans 14 amino acids. Partial CDR3 DNA: TGTGCCAGTAGTGATGGACAGAAGAACACTGAA. This encodes CASSDGQKNTE. The complete CDR3 protein is CASSDGQKNTEAFF.

This clone was counted many times. The read comes to an end 3 residues before the CDR3 does, leaving the germline J gene to fill in the end. The chain uses TRBV6-1 and TRBJ1-5; 7 bases match TRBD1. The CDR3 is 15 residues long. Germline-derived CDR1 and CDR2 are MNHNS and SASEGT. Trimming took 0 bases from V and 1 from J; bases not matched to a gene: 0. The CDR3 DNA, read in part, is TGTGCCAGCAGTGAAGCCAGGGGGAGCAATCAGCCC. It is translated as CASSEARGSNQP. The CDR3 in full is CASSEARGSNQPQHF.